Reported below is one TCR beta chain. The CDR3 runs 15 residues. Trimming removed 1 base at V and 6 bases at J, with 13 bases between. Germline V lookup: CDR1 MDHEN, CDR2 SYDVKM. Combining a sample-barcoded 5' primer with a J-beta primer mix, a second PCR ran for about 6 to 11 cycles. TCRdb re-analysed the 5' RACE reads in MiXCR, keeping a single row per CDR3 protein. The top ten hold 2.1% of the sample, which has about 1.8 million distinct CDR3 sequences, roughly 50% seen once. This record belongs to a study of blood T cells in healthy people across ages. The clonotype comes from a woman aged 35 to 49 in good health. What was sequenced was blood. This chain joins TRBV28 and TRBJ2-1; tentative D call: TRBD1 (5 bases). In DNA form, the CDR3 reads TGTGCCAGCAGTTTATTACGAACAGGTCGCAATGAGCAGTTCTTC. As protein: CASSLLRTGRNEQFF.